Below are 4 T cell receptor beta chains sequenced from a single sample in a study of T-cell memory formation after mild COVID-19. Using its own MiXCR run on the 5' RACE reads, TCRdb lists one record per CDR3 protein. The table lists 300,000 to 400,000 distinct CDR3 sequences, around 20% of them singletons. Sequenced sample: PBMCs or a T cell subset sorted from them (not recorded which). All receptors derive from an adult woman who had mild COVID-19 (a few samples of this study predate the infection). Cell type and time point are not known.

In its sample, this clonotype was seen a few times. This chain links TRBV5-6 with TRBJ2-7, with D tentatively TRBD1 or TRBD2 (5 bases each). The germline CDR1 and CDR2 sequences are SGHDT and YYEEEE. The V gene lost 3 bases and the J gene lost 2 bases, with 21 bases spanning the gap. The length of the CDR3 is 17 residues. The CDR3 DNA reads TGTGCCAGCAGCTCCCCGAAGGTCCGCGAGGGGACCTACGAGCAGTACTTC. Translation: CASSSPKVREGTYEQYF.

The table lists this clonotype with a few counts. The chain couples TRBV29-1 to TRBJ2-1, with 9 bases matching TRBD2. Germline V gene data show CDR1 as SQVTM and CDR2 as ANQGSEA. CDR3 length equals 14 residues. With 6 bases clipped from V and 5 bases from J, the junction kept 8 bases outside the gene matches. The CDR3 here is CSVAGTSTHNEQFF. The CDR3 nucleotides are TGCAGCGTAGCCGGGACTAGCACCCACAATGAGCAGTTCTTC.

The CDR3 DNA follows: TGTGCCAGCAGCCAGAAGGAGGGACTAGCGGCCCCCTACGAGCAGTACTTC. Translating gives CASSQKEGLAAPYEQYF. The V and J genes are TRBV7-2 and TRBJ2-7; 11 bases fit TRBD2. From germline, CDR1 is SGHTA and CDR2 FQGNSA. This CDR3 comprises 17 residues. V lost 5 bases and J lost 2; bases outside the gene matches: 11.

The rearrangement links TRBV9 to TRBJ2-7; 7 bases agree with TRBD1. Trimming at V came to 0 bases and at J to 2 bases, leaving 5 bases not matched to a gene. The CDR3 has 15 residues. Germline CDR1 and CDR2: SGDLS and YYNGEE. This CDR3 is CASSVAGTATYEQYF. For the CDR3, the DNA is TGTGCCAGCAGCGTAGCCGGGACAGCCACCTACGAGCAGTACTTC.